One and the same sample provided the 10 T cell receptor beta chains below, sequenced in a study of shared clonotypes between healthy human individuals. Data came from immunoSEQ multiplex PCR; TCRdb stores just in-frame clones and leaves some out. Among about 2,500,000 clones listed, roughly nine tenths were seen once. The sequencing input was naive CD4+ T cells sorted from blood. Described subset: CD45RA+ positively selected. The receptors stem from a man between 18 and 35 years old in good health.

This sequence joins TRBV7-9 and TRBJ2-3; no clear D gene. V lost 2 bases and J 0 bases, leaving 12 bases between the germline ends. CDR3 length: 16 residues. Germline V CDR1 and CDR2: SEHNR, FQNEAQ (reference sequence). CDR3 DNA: TGTGCCAGCAGCTTAAGTACCGTTCCTAGCACAGATACGCAGTATTTT. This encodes CASSLSTVPSTDTQYF.

CDR3 loop: CAIRETGNTGELFF. In DNA, the CDR3 is TGTGCCATCAGAGAGACAGGAAACACCGGGGAGCTGTTTTTT. The genes are TRBV6-5 and TRBJ2-2, with D possibly TRBD1 on 6 matching bases. Germline V gives CDR1 MNHEY, CDR2 SVGAGI. The CDR3 totals 14 residues. V shed 10 bases and J shed 2 bases, with 14 bases lying between them.

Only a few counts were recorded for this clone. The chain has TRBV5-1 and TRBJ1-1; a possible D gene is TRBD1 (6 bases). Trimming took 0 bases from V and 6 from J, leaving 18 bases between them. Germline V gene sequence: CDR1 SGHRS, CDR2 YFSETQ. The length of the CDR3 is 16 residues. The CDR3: CASSLAAGVDSAEAFF. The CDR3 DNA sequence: TGCGCCAGCAGCTTGGCGGCAGGGGTAGATAGCGCTGAAGCTTTCTTT.

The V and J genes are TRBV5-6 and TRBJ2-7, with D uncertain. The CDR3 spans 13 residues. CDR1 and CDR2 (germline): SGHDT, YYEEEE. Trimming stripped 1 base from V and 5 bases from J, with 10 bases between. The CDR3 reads CASSLRLKNEQYF. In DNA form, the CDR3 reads TGTGCCAGCAGCTTGCGCCTAAAAAACGAGCAGTACTTC.

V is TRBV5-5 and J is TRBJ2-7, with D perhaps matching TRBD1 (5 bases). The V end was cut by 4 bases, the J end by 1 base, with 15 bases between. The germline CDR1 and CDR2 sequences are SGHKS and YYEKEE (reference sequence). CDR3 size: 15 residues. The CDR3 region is CASSPLTVVSYEQYF. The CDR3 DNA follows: TGTGCCAGCAGCCCATTGACAGTGGTATCCTACGAGCAGTACTTC.

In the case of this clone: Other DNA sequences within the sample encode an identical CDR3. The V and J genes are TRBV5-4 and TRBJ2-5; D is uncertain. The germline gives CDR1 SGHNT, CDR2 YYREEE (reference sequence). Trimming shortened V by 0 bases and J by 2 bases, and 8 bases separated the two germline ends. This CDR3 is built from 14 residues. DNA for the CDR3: TGTGCCAGCAGCTTGGTTCAGGTTCAAGAGACCCAGTACTTC. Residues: CASSLVQVQETQYF.

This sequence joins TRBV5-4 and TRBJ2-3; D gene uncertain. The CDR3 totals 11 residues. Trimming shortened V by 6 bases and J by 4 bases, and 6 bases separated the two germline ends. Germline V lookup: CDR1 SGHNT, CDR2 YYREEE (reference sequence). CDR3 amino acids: CASTVADTQYF. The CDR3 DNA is TGTGCCAGCACAGTGGCAGATACGCAGTATTTT.

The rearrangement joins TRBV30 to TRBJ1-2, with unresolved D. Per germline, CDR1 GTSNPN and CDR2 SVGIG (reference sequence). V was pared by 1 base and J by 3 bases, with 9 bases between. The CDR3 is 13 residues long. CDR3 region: CAWSGAGDYGYTF. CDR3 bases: TGTGCCTGGAGTGGGGCAGGTGACTATGGCTACACCTTC.

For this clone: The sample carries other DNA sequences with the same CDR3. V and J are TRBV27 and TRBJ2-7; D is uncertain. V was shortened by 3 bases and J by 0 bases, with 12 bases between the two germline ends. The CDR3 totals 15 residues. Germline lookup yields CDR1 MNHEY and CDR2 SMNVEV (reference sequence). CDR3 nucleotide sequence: TGTGCCAGCAGTTTGGTGAGCGTCCCCTCCTACGAGCAGTACTTC. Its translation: CASSLVSVPSYEQYF.

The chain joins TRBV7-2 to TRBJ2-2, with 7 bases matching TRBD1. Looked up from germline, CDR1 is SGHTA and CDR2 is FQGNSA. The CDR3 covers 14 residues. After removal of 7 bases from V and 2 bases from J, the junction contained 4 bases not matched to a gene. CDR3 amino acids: CASIGQVNTGELFF. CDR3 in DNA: TGTGCCAGCATAGGACAGGTCAACACCGGGGAGCTGTTTTTT.